This TCR beta chain was sequenced during a study of radiotherapy plus CTLA-4 blockade in lung cancer. The overall study: Among enrolled patients, over 15% responded and 31% achieved disease control.

Sequencing was performed with immunoSEQ multiplex PCR; in TCRdb, only in-frame clones are kept and a portion is missing. The sample shows more than 100,000 clones, about 87% of them seen only once. Receiving focal radiation plus CTLA-4 blockade with ipilimumab were patients who had chemo-refractory metastatic non-small-cell lung cancer. The sequence derives from a human donor with non-small cell lung cancer that progressed on radiotherapy plus ipilimumab. The source material was peripheral blood, sampled from a patient treated with radiotherapy plus ipilimumab.

CDR3 nucleotides: TGTGCCAGCAGACCCGGAGGGCTGGAAGGGCTGTATGAGCAGTTCTTC. Residues: CASRPGGLEGLYEQFF. The chain employs TRBV2 and TRBJ2-1; D is possibly TRBD2 (6 bases). Germline assignment: CDR1 SNHLY and CDR2 FYNNEI. CDR3 length: 16 residues. V was trimmed by 6 bases and J by 8 bases, leaving 23 bases between them.